Below are 21 T cell receptor beta chains sequenced from a single sample in a study of T cell repertoires in cytomegalovirus infection. Using its own MiXCR run on the reads, TCRdb lists one record per CDR3 protein. In the table there are some 800,000 distinct CDR3 sequences, 30% to 35% of which are singletons. Their target antigens are unknown. This material consisted of cultured CD8+ T cells from PBMCs, taken from culture after CMV antigen stimulation. Receptors were obtained from a human donor in good health (CMV status not recorded). Some clones in this sample may be carry-over from other donors' samples.

In its sample, this clonotype was seen many times. The rearrangement joins TRBV7-9 to TRBJ1-5; D call uncertain. The CDR3 consists of 12 residues. Trimming shortened V by 5 bases and J by 0 bases, and 2 bases separated the two germline ends. In germline, CDR1 is SEHNR, CDR2 FQNEAQ (reference sequence). CDR3 nucleotide sequence: TGTGCCAGCAGCGTTAGCAATCAGCCCCAGCATTTT. It codes for CASSVSNQPQHF.

The J gene is TRBJ1-1, the V gene TRBV6-5; D gene ambiguous. Trimming cost V 0 bases and J 5 bases, with 22 bases left between them. This CDR3 spans 18 amino acids. Germline-derived CDR1 and CDR2 are MNHEY and SVGAGI. CDR3 nucleotides: TGTGCCAGCAGTTACTCGAGGAAAACCCCGCCGCCGAGGACTGAAGCTTTCTTT. It is translated as CASSYSRKTPPPRTEAFF.

There are a few counts of this clonotype. The CDR3 bases are TGTGCCAGCAGCTTGGCCGGGACAAACAAAAAACTGTTTTTT. Its translation: CASSLAGTNKKLFF. This chain joins TRBV7-6 and TRBJ1-4, with a tentative D call TRBD1 (6 bases). Germline-derived CDR1 and CDR2 are SGHVS and FNYEAQ. The CDR3 is 14 residues long. V gave up 3 bases and J gave up 9 bases, with 14 bases separating them.

A few counts support this clonotype. This chain uses TRBV2 with TRBJ1-1, with 9 bases lining up with TRBD1. The CDR3 runs 12 residues. The V gene's germline CDR1 is SNHLY and CDR2 FYNNEI. Here the CDR3 DNA reads TGTGTCTGGGGACAGGGGAACACTGAAGCTTTCTTT. Residues: CVWGQGNTEAFF. The full variable domain, its missing parts supplied by reference TRBV2 and TRBJ1-1, is EPEVTQTPSHQVTQMGQEVILRCVPISNHLYFYWYRQILGQKVEFLVSFYNNEISEKSEIFDDQFSVERPDGSNFTLKIRSTKLEDSAMYFCVWGQGNTEAFFGQGTRLTVV.

As DNA, the CDR3 is TGTGCCAGCTCCTCGGAGGCGGGGGGAGGGTCCTACAATGAGCAGTTCTTC. It codes for CASSSEAGGGSYNEQFF. J is TRBJ2-1 and V is TRBV27; 8 positions agree with TRBD2. J gave up 1 base and V 8 bases, and 13 bases lay outside the gene matches. This CDR3 region has 17 residues. Germline V gene lookup returns CDR1 MNHEY and CDR2 SMNVEV (reference sequence).

The rearrangement uses TRBV5-5 and TRBJ2-2; 9 bases line up with TRBD1. Trimming removed 3 bases from V and 6 bases from J; junction bases left unmatched: 6. This CDR3 spans 15 amino acids. The V gene's germline CDR1 is SGHKS and CDR2 YYEKEE (reference sequence). CDR3 in DNA: TGTGCCAGCAGCTCCGGGACAGGGCTACCCGGGGAGCTGTTTTTT. Translation: CASSSGTGLPGELFF.

The chain combines TRBV11-2 with TRBJ1-6, with D maybe TRBD1 (5 bases). The V gene lost 5 bases and the J gene lost 2 bases, with 16 bases spanning the gap. This CDR3 comprises 17 residues. CDR1 SGHAT and CDR2 FQNNGV come from the germline V gene. CDR3 region: CASSLLRQKTYNSPLHF. The CDR3 DNA is TGTGCCAGCAGCCTTCTCCGACAGAAGACCTATAATTCACCCCTCCACTTT.

The rearrangement links TRBV6-5 to TRBJ1-2, with 8 bases matching TRBD1. Germline V gives CDR1 MNHEY, CDR2 SVGAGI. CDR3 length: 15 amino acids. The J segment lost 5 bases and the V segment lost 0 bases, leaving 5 bases of the junction unmatched. The CDR3 sequence is CASSYSRTGTYGYTF. The CDR3 nucleotides read TGTGCCAGCAGTTACTCCCGGACAGGGACATATGGCTACACCTTC.

About this clonotype: Mismatch with germline at one junction end may stem from a read error. The chain is built from TRBV19 and TRBJ1-4, with no clear D. CDR1 and CDR2 from the germline V gene are LNHDA and SQIVND (reference sequence). The CDR3 extends over 14 amino acids. This chain's CDR3 is CASCIVSPDSRLFF. DNA of the CDR3: TGTGCCAGTTGTATAGTTTCCCCGGACTCGCGACTGTTTTTT.

This clonotype was found many times. The CDR3 DNA reads as TGTGCCAGCAGCCAAACAGGGGGCCAAGAGACCCAGTACTTC. Translating it yields CASSQTGGQETQYF. The V call is TRBV7-9, the J call TRBJ2-5; the match to TRBD1 covers 8 bases. Losses at the gene ends were 5 bases for V and 1 base for J; bases not matched to a gene: 3. The length of the CDR3 is 14 residues. Per the germline V gene, CDR1 is SEHNR and CDR2 is FQNEAQ (reference sequence).

This clonotype has a count of ten or more. The chain employs TRBV7-9 and TRBJ1-5, with a weak D call TRBD1 (6 bases). V shed 7 bases and J shed 6 bases, with 10 bases lying between them. This CDR3 contains 12 residues. CDR1 and CDR2 from the germline V gene are SEHNR and FQNEAQ (reference sequence). CDR3 sequence reads: CASTTGSQPQHF. The DNA of the CDR3 is TGTGCCAGCACCACAGGGAGTCAGCCCCAGCATTTT.

The V call is TRBV5-4, the J call TRBJ1-2; possible D gene TRBD1, 6 bases. This CDR3 region has 14 residues. V was clipped by 0 bases and J by 5 bases, with 11 bases between them. CDR1 and CDR2 from the germline V gene are SGHNT and YYREEE (reference sequence). In DNA form, the CDR3 reads TGTGCCAGCAGCTTGGCTTCGGGGGCATATGGCTACACCTTC. Amino acids: CASSLASGAYGYTF.

For this clonotype: A much larger clone is a single base away; this may be a read error. The chain recombines TRBV7-8 with TRBJ2-1; possible D gene TRBD1, 5 bases. V lost 3 bases to trimming and J lost 0 bases, with 21 bases between them. This CDR3 is 19 amino acids long. Looked up from germline, CDR1 is SGHVS and CDR2 is FQNEAQ. The CDR3 loop is CASSFWSPGAPSSYNEQFF. CDR3 sequence (DNA): TGTGCCAGCAGCTTTTGGTCGCCTGGGGCCCCTAGCTCCTACAATGAGCAGTTCTTC.

The rearrangement uses TRBV7-9 and TRBJ2-4, with D perhaps assigned TRBD1 or TRBD2 (7 bases each). The germline V and J ends were trimmed by 6 bases and 6 bases, with 21 bases remaining between them. Germline CDR1 and CDR2: SEHNR and FQNEAQ (reference sequence). This CDR3 is 16 amino acids long. The CDR3, as DNA: TGTGCCAGCAGACCCAGGGGGGGACCCCAAACAAACATTCAGTACTTC. Translation: CASRPRGGPQTNIQYF.

The table lists this clonotype with a few counts. The chain recombines TRBV4-1 with TRBJ2-3; possible D gene TRBD2, 6 bases. The germline CDR1 and CDR2 sequences are MGHRA and YSYEKL. V lost 4 bases to trimming and J lost 0 bases, with 17 bases between them. The CDR3 covers 17 residues. The CDR3 DNA reads as TGCGCCAGCAGCCCTCTCGGGGACTTTCCTAGCACAGATACGCAGTATTTT. Protein: CASSPLGDFPSTDTQYF.

This clonotype has only a few counts. The V call is TRBV7-9, the J call TRBJ1-2; TRBD1 agrees at 9 bases. V dropped 2 bases and J dropped 4; count of bases not matched to a gene: 8. The CDR3 has 16 amino acids. Germline loops: CDR1 SEHNR, CDR2 FQNEAQ (reference sequence). CDR3 region: CASSLPGTGSVYGYTF. CDR3 in DNA: TGTGCCAGCAGCTTACCCGGGACAGGGAGTGTCTATGGCTACACCTTC.

This clonotype was seen only a few times. The V gene is TRBV27, the J gene TRBJ1-1; D is perhaps TRBD1 (5 bases). This CDR3 comprises 13 residues. Deletions cut 6 bases from V and 1 base from J, with 9 bases between. The germline V gene has CDR1 MNHEY and CDR2 SMNVEV (reference sequence). The CDR3 DNA reads TGTGCCAGCAGACTACAGGCGAACACTGAAGCTTTCTTT. Its translation is CASRLQANTEAFF.

This chain connects TRBV2 to TRBJ1-3; 7 nucleotides align to TRBD1. Germline loops: CDR1 SNHLY, CDR2 FYNNEI. After removal of 7 bases from V and 0 bases from J, the junction contained 9 bases not matched to a gene. This CDR3 region has 16 residues. This CDR3 reads CASIRLGTDSGNTIYF. CDR3 nucleotide sequence: TGTGCCAGCATAAGACTAGGGACAGACTCTGGAAACACCATATATTTT.

The V and J genes are TRBV19 and TRBJ2-1; possibly TRBD2 for D (6 bases). Germline V gene sequence: CDR1 LNHDA, CDR2 SQIVND (reference sequence). The CDR3 extends over 15 amino acids. Trimming pared 3 bases from V and 3 bases from J, leaving 12 bases between. The CDR3 here is CASSIGGPVYNEQFF. Written as DNA, the CDR3 is TGTGCCAGTAGTATCGGAGGGCCGGTCTACAATGAGCAGTTCTTC.

This chain's CDR3 is CASSGYSGGNYGYTF. As DNA, the CDR3 is TGTGCCAGCAGTGGCTACTCTGGGGGTAACTATGGCTACACCTTC. V and J are TRBV9 and TRBJ1-2; TRBD1 might be the D (5 bases). Germline V CDR1 and CDR2: SGDLS, YYNGEE. Trimming left V 5 bases short and J 1 base short, with 15 bases between. There are 15 residues in the CDR3.

The chain carries TRBV27 and TRBJ1-2, with D perhaps matching TRBD1 (5 bases). V shed 8 bases and J shed 4 bases, with 14 bases lying between them. CDR3 length: 13 amino acids. Germline assignment: CDR1 MNHEY and CDR2 SMNVEV (reference sequence). CDR3 in amino acids: CASGWGGVYGYTF. The DNA of the CDR3 is TGTGCCAGCGGTTGGGGGGGGGTCTATGGCTACACCTTC.